Listed here is a single T cell receptor beta chain. What it binds is not known. Patients scored at least 18 on the Hamilton Depression Scale with DSM-IV major depression. Donors lacked major illness, comorbidities, regular medication, drug use, or heavy drinking. CD4+ T cells were isolated from thawed PBMCs by magnetic negative selection. These data belong to a study of untreated major depressive disorder. The V gene's germline CDR1 is ENHRY and CDR2 SYGVKD. The CDR3 has 15 residues. J lost 8 bases, V lost 3 bases, and 10 bases had no gene match. Sequenced by immunoSEQ multiplex PCR; TCRdb stores in-frame clones only, minus some. Seen here are about 20,000 clones, more than 85% observed once, and the top ten hold 0.6%. Whole-study results and caveats: Differences in TRBV25-01 and TRBV02-01 usage did not reach significance. Compared with controls, depressed patients showed more TRBV05-01 (Vbeta 5.1) usage in CD4+ T cells.

The sequenced sample was CD4+ T cells from PBMCs. The receptor was derived from a woman aged 40 to 50 with major depressive disorder. The chain has TRBV10-3 and TRBJ2-4, with 7 bases fitting TRBD2. The CDR3 spells CAISDSIGAGDIQYF. In DNA form, the CDR3 reads TGTGCCATCAGTGACTCAATCGGGGCGGGAGACATTCAGTACTTC.